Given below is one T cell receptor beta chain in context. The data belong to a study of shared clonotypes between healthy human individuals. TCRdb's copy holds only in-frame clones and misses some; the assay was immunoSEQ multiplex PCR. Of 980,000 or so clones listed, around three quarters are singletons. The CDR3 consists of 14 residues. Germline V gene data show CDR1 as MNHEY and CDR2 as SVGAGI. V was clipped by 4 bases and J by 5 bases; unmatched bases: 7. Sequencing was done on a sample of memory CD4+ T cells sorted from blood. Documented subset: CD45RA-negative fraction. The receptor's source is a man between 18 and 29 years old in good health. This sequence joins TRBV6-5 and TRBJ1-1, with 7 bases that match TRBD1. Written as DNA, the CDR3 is TGTGCCAGCAGTTCTCTAGGCAGGGGGACTGAAGCTTTCTTT. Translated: CASSSLGRGTEAFF.